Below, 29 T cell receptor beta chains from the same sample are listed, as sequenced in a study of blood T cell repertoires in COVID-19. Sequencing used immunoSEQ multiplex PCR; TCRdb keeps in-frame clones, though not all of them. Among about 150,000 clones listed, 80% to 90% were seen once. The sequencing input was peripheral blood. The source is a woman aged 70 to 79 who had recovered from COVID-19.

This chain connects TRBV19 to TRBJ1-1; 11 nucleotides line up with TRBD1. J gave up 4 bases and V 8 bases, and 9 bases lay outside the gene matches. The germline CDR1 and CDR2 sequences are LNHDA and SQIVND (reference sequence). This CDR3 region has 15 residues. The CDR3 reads CASRISGTGGTEAFF. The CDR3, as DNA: TGTGCCAGTCGAATTTCCGGGACAGGGGGCACTGAAGCTTTCTTT.

The CDR3 DNA reads as TGTGCCAGCAGCCCGTATGGGGGGGGCACTGAAGCTTTCTTT. This translates into CASSPYGGGTEAFF. V is TRBV7-3 and J is TRBJ1-1; tentatively, D is TRBD1 (5 bases). Germline-derived CDR1 and CDR2 are SGHTA and FQGTGA. This CDR3 region has 14 residues. V lost 5 bases and J lost 4, with 14 bases in between. Drawing the rest from reference TRBV7-3 and TRBJ1-1, the complete variable domain is GAGVSQTPSNKVTEKGKYVELRCDPISGHTALYWYRQSLGQGPEFLIYFQGTGAADDSGLPNDRFFAVRPEGSVSTLKIQRTERGDSAVYLCASSPYGGGTEAFFGQGTRLTVV.

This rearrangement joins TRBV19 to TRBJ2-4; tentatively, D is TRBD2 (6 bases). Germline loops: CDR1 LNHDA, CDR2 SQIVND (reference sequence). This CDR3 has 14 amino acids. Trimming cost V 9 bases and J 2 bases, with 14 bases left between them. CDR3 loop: CASAPGGSKNIQYF. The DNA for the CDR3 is TGTGCCAGCGCCCCTGGGGGGTCCAAAAACATTCAGTACTTC.

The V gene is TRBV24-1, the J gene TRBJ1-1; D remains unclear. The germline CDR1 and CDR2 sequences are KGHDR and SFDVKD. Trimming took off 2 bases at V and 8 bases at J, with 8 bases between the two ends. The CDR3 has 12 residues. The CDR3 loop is CATSDYQLEAFF. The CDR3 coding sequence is TGTGCCACCAGTGATTACCAACTCGAAGCTTTCTTT.

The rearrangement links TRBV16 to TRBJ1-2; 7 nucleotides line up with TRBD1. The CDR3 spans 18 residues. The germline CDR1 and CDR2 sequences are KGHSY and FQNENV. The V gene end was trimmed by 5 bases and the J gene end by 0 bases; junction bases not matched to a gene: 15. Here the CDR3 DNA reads TGTGCCAGCAGCAGGGGGCCAACAAGTGGTTCCCCTAACTATGGCTACACCTTC. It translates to CASSRGPTSGSPNYGYTF.

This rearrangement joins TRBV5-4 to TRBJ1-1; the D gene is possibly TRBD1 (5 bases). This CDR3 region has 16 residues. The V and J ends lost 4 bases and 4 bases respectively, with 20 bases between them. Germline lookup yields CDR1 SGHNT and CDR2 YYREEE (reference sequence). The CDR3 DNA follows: TGTGCCAGCAGCCTCTCTGGGGGGGGAGGGAGCACTGAAGCTTTCTTT. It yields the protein CASSLSGGGGSTEAFF.

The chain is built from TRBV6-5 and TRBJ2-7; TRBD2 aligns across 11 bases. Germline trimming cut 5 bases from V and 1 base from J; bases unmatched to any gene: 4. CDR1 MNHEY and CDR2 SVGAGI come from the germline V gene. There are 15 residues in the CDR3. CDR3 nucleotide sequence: TGTGCCAGCAGTCGGACTAGCGGGCCTTCCTACGAGCAGTACTTC. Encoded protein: CASSRTSGPSYEQYF.

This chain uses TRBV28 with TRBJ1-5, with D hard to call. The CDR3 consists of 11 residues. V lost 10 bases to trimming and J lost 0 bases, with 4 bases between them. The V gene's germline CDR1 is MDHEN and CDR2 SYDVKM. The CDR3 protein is CATYSNQPQHF. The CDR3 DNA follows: TGTGCCACGTATAGCAATCAGCCCCAGCATTTT.

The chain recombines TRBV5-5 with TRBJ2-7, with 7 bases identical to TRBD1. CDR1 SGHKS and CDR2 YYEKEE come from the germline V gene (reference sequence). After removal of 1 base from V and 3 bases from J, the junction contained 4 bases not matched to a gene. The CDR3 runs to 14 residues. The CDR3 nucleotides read TGTGCCAGCAGCTTGCAGGGGGAAGTCTACGAGCAGTACTTC. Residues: CASSLQGEVYEQYF.

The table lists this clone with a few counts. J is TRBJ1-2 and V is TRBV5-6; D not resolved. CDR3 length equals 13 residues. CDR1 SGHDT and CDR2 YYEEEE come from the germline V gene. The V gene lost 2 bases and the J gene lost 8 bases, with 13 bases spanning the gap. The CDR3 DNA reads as TGTGCCAGCAGCTTAAATTGGGCTAGCGGCTACACCTTC. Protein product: CASSLNWASGYTF. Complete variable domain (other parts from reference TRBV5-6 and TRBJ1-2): DAGVTQSPTHLIKTRGQQVTLRCSPKSGHDTVSWYQQALGQGPQFIFQYYEEEERQRGNFPDRFSGHQFPNYSSELNVNALLLGDSALYLCASSLNWASGYTFGSGTRLTVV.

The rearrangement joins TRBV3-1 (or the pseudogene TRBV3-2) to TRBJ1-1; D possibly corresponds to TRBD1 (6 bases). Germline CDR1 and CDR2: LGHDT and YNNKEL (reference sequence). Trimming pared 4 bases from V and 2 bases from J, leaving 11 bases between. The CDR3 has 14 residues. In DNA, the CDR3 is TGTGCCAGCAGCCCACACAGGGATAACACTGAAGCTTTCTTT. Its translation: CASSPHRDNTEAFF.

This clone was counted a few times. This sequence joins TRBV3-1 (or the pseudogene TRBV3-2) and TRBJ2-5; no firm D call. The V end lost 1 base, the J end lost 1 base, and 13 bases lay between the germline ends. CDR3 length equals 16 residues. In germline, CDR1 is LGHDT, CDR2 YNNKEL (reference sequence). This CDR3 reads CASSQGSEALQETQYF. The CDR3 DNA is TGTGCCAGCAGCCAAGGTTCCGAGGCCCTCCAAGAGACCCAGTACTTC.

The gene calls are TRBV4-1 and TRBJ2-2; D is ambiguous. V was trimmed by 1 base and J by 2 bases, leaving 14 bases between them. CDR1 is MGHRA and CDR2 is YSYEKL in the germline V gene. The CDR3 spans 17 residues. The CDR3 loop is CASSQVPHTVNTGELFF. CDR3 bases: TGCGCCAGCAGCCAAGTCCCCCACACAGTAAACACCGGGGAGCTGTTTTTT.

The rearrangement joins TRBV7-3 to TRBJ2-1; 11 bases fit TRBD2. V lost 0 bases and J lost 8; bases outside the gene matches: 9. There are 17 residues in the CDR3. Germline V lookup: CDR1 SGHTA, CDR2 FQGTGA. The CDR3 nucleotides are TGTGCCAGCAGCTTAACGAGCGCTAGCGGGGGGCACGATGAGCAGTTCTTC. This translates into CASSLTSASGGHDEQFF.

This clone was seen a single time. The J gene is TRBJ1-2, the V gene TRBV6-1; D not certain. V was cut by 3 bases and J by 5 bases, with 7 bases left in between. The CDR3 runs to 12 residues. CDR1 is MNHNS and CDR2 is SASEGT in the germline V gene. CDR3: CASSDTYYGYTF. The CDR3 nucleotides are TGTGCCAGCAGTGACACATATTATGGCTACACCTTC.

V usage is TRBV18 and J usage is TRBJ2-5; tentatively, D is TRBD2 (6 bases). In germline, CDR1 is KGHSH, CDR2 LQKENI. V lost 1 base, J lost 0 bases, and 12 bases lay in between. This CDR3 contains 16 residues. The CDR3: CASSPRVADNQETQYF. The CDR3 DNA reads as TGTGCCAGCTCACCACGGGTAGCGGATAACCAAGAGACCCAGTACTTC. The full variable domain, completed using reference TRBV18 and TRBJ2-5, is NAGVMQNPRHLVRRRGQEARLRCSPMKGHSHVYWYRQLPEEGLKFMVYLQKENIIDESGMPKERFSAEFPKEGPSILRIQQVVRGDSAAYFCASSPRVADNQETQYFGPGTRLLVL.

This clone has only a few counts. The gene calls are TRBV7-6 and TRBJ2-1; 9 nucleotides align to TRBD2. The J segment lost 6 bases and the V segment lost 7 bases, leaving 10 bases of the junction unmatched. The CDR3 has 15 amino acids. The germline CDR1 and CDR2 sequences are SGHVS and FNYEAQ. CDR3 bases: TGTGCCAGCACGCTACTAGCGGGCCGACTCAATGAGCAGTTCTTC. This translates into CASTLLAGRLNEQFF.

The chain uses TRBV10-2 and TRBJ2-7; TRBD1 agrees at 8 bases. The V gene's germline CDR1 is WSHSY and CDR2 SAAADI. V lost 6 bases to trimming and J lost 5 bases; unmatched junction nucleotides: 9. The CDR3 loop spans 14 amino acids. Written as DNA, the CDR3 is TGCGCCAGCAGCCCTACGGGGACAGGTGACGAGCAGTACTTC. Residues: CASSPTGTGDEQYF.

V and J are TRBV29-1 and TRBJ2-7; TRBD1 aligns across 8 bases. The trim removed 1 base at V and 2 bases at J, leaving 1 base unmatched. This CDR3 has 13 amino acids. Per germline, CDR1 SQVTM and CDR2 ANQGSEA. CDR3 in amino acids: CSVEVGQAYEQYF. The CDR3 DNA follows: TGCAGCGTTGAAGTGGGACAGGCCTACGAGCAGTACTTC.

The CDR3 loop reads CASSQDGLAGRKNIQYF. In nucleotides, the CDR3 is TGCGCCAGCAGCCAAGATGGGCTAGCGGGGCGAAAAAACATTCAGTACTTC. The chain combines TRBV4-1 with TRBJ2-4, with 9 bases aligning to TRBD2. CDR1 and CDR2 from the germline V gene are MGHRA and YSYEKL. CDR3 length equals 17 residues. The trim removed 0 bases at V and 4 bases at J, leaving 7 bases unmatched.

CDR3 nucleotides: TGTGCCAGCAGCCCCGACGGGGGGTCCTATGGCTACACCTTC. Residues: CASSPDGGSYGYTF. The chain combines TRBV5-6 with TRBJ1-2; a weak D match, TRBD1 (5 bases). V was pared by 4 bases and J by 4 bases, with 14 bases between. This CDR3 is built from 14 residues. From germline, CDR1 is SGHDT and CDR2 YYEEEE.

The CDR3 protein is CASRRDRGTGELFF. The CDR3 region has the DNA TGTGCCAGCAGGCGGGACAGGGGCACCGGGGAGCTGTTTTTT. The gene calls are TRBV7-9 and TRBJ2-2; 10 positions match TRBD1. J gave up 4 bases and V 6 bases, and 2 bases lay outside the gene matches. This CDR3 has 14 amino acids. Germline lookup yields CDR1 SEHNR and CDR2 FQNEAQ (reference sequence).

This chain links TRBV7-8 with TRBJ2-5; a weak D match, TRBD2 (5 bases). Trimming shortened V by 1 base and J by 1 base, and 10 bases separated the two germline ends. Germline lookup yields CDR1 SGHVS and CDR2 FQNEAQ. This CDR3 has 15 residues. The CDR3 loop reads CASSLGGGRQETQYF. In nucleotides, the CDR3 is TGTGCCAGCAGCTTAGGAGGAGGCCGCCAAGAGACCCAGTACTTC.

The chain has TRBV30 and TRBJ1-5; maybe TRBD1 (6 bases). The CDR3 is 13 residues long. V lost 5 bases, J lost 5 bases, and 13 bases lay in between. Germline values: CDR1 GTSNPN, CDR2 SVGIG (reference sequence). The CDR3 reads CAWSLQGDQPQHF. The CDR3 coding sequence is TGTGCCTGGTCCCTACAGGGAGATCAGCCCCAGCATTTT.

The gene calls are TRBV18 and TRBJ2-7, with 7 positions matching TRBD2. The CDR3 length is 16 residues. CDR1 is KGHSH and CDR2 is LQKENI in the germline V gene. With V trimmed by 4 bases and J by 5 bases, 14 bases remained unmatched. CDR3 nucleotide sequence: TGTGCCAGCTCACTCCAAAGGACTAGGAGCGTTGACGAGCAGTACTTC. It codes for CASSLQRTRSVDEQYF. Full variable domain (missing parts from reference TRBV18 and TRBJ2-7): NAGVMQNPRHLVRRRGQEARLRCSPMKGHSHVYWYRQLPEEGLKFMVYLQKENIIDESGMPKERFSAEFPKEGPSILRIQQVVRGDSAAYFCASSLQRTRSVDEQYFGPGTRLTVT.

For the CDR3, the DNA is TGCGCCAGCAGCTTGCTAGCGGGCCCGAACTACAATGAGCAGTTCTTC. Its protein is CASSLLAGPNYNEQFF. The chain recombines TRBV5-1 with TRBJ2-1, with 8 nucleotides matching TRBD2. CDR1 is SGHRS, CDR2 YFSETQ, per germline. This CDR3 has 16 amino acids. J was trimmed by 3 bases and V by 1 base; bases with no gene match: 6. Combining the CDR3 with reference TRBV5-1 and TRBJ2-1 gives the whole variable domain KAGVTQTPRYLIKTRGQQVTLSCSPISGHRSVSWYQQTPGQGLQFLFEYFSETQRNKGNFPGRFSGRQFSNSRSEMNVSTLELGDSALYLCASSLLAGPNYNEQFFGPGTRLTVL.

Written as DNA, the CDR3 is TGTGCCAGTATGACTAGCGGCCCCACGCATGAGCAGTTCTTC. This sequence encodes CASMTSGPTHEQFF. This sequence joins TRBV19 and TRBJ2-1; TRBD2 aligns across 9 bases. The CDR3 is 14 amino acids. The trim removed 7 bases at V and 8 bases at J, leaving 9 bases unmatched. The germline CDR1 and CDR2 sequences are LNHDA and SQIVND (reference sequence).

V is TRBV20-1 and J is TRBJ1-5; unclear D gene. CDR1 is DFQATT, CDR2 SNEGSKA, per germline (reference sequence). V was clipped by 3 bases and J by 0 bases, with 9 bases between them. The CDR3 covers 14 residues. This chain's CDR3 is CSASEGRSNQPQHF. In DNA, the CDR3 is TGCAGTGCTAGTGAGGGCCGTAGCAATCAGCCCCAGCATTTT.

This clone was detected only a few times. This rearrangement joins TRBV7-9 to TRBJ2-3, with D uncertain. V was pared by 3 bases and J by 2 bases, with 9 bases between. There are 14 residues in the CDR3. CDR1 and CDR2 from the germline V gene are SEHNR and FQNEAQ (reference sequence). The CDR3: CASSLGRPTDTQYF. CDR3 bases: TGTGCCAGCAGCTTGGGCAGGCCCACAGATACGCAGTATTTT.